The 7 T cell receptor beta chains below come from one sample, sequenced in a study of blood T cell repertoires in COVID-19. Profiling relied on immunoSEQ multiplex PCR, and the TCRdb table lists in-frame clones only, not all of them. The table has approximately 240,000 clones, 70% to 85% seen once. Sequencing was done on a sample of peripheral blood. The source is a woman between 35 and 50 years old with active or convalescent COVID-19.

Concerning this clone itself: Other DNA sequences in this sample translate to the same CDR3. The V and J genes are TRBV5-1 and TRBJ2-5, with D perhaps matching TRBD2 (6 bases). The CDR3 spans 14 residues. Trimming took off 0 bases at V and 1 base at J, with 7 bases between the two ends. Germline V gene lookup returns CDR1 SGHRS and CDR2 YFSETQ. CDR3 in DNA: TGCGCCAGCAGCTTGGCGGGAGCCCAAGAGACCCAGTACTTC. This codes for CASSLAGAQETQYF.

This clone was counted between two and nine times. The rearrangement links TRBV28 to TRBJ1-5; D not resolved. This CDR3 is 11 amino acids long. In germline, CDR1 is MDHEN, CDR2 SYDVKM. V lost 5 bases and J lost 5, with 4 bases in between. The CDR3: CASSVDQPQHF. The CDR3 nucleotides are TGTGCCAGCAGTGTAGATCAGCCCCAGCATTTT.

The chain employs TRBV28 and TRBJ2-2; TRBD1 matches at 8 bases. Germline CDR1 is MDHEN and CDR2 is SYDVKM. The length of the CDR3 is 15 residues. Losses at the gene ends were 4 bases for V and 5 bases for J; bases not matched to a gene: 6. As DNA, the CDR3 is TGTGCCAGCAGTTCGGACAGGGCTGGTACCGGGGAGCTGTTTTTT. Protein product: CASSSDRAGTGELFF. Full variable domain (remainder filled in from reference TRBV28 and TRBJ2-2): DVKVTQSSRYLVKRTGEKVFLECVQDMDHENMFWYRQDPGLGLRLIYFSYDVKMKEKGDIPEGYSVSREKKERFSLILESASTNQTSMYLCASSSDRAGTGELFFGEGSRLTVL.

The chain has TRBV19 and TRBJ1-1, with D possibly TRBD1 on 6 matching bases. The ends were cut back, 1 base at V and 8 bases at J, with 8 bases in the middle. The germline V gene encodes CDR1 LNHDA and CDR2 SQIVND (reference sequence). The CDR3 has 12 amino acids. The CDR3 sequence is CASSIGQVEAFF. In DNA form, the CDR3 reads TGTGCCAGTAGTATAGGACAGGTGGAAGCTTTCTTT.

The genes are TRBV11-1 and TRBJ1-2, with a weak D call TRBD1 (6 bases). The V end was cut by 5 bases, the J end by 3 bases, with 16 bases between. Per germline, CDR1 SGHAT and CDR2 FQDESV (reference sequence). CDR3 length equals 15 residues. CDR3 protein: CASSPLDRPDYGYTF. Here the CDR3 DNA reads TGTGCCAGCAGCCCTCTAGACAGGCCCGACTATGGCTACACCTTC.

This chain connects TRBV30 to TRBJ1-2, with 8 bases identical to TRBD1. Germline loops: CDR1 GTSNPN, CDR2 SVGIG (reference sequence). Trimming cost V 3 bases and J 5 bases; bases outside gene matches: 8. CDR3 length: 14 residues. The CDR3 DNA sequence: TGTGCCTGGAGGTGGGGCAGGGGGCGGTATGGCTACACCTTC. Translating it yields CAWRWGRGRYGYTF.

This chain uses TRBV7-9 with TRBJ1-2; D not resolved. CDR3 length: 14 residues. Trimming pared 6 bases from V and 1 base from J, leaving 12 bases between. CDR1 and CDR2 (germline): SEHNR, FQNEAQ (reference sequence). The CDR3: CASRQEEGNYGYTF. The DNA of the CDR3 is TGTGCCAGCAGGCAGGAGGAGGGTAACTATGGCTACACCTTC.